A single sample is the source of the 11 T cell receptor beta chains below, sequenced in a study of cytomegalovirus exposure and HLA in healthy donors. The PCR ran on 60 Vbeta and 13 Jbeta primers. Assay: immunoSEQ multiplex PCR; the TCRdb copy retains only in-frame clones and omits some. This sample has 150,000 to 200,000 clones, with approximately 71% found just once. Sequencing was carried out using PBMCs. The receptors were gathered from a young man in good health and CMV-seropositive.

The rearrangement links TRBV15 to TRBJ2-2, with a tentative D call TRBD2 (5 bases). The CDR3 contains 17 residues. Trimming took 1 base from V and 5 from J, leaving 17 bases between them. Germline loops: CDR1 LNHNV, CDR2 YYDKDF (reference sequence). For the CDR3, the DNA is TGTGCCACCAGCAGAGCAAAGTCACTAGACAAGACCGGGGAGCTGTTTTTT. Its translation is CATSRAKSLDKTGELFF.

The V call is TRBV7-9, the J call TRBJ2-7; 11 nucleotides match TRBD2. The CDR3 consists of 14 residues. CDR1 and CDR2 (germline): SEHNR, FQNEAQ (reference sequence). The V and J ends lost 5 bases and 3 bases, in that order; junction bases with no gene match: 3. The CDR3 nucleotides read TGTGCCAGCAGCCCGGGGACTAGCGGCTACGAGCAGTACTTC. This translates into CASSPGTSGYEQYF.

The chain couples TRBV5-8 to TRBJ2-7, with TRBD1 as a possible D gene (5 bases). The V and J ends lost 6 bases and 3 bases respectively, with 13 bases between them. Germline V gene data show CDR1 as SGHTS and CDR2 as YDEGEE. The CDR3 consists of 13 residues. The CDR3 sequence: CASIDSPNYEQYF. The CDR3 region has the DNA TGTGCCAGCATTGACAGTCCTAACTACGAGCAGTACTTC.

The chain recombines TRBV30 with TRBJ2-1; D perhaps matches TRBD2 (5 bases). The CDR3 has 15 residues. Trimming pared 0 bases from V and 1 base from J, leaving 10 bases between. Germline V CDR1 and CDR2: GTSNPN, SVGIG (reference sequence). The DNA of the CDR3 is TGTGCCTGGAGTGTCCCACCGGGGTCCTACAATGAGCAGTTCTTC. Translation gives CAWSVPPGSYNEQFF.

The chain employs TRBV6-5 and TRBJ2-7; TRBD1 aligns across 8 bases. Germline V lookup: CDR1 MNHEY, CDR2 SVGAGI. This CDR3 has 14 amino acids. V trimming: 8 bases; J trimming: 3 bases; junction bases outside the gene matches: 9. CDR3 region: CASRPGQGYYEQYF. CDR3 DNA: TGTGCCAGCCGGCCCGGACAGGGTTACTACGAGCAGTACTTC.

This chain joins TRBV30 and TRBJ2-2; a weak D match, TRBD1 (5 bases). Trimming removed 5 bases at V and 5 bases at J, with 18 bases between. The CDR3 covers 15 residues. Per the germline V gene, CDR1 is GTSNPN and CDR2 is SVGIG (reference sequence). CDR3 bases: TGTGCCTGGGTTAAGGTGGGGCTCGGGACCGGGGAGCTGTTTTTT. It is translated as CAWVKVGLGTGELFF.

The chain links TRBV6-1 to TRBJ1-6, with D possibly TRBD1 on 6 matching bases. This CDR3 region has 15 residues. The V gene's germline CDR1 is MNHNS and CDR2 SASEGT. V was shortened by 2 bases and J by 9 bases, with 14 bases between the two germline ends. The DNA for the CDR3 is TGTGCCAGCAGTGAAATGTCGGGGGGCTTTTCACCCCTCCACTTT. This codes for CASSEMSGGFSPLHF.

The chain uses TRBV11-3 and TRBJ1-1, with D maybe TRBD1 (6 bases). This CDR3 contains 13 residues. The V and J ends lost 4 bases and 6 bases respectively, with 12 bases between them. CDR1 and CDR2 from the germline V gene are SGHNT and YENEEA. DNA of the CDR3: TGTGCCAGCAGCTCGAATCGACAGGCTGAAGCTTTCTTT. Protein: CASSSNRQAEAFF.

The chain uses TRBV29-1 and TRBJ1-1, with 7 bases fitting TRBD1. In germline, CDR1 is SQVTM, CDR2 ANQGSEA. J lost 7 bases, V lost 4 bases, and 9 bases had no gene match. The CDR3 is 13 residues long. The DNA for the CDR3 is TGCAGCGTTGTAAGGGGGCCTGCAGGTGAAGCTTTCTTT. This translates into CSVVRGPAGEAFF.

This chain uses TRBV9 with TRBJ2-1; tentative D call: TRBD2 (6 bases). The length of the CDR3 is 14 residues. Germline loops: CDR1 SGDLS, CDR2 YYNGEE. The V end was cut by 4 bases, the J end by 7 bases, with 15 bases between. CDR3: CASSSSPSENEQFF. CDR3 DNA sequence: TGTGCCAGCAGCTCTAGCCCTAGCGAAAATGAGCAGTTCTTC.

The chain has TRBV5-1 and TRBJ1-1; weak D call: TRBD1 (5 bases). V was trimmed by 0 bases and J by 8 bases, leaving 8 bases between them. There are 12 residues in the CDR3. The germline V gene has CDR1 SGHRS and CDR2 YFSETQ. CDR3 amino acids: CASSLGGQEAFF. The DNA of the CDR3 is TGCGCCAGCAGCTTGGGCGGACAAGAAGCTTTCTTT.